Below are 5 T cell receptor beta chains sequenced from a single sample in a study of shared clonotypes between healthy human individuals. Assay: immunoSEQ multiplex PCR; the TCRdb copy retains only in-frame clones and omits some. The table has roughly 1,500,000 clones, approximately 98% seen once. The sample consisted of naive CD4+ T cells sorted from blood. The subset here: CD45RA+ positively selected. The receptors shown here come from a young man in good health.

This clone was observed a single time. The chain has TRBV6-5 and TRBJ2-2; the match to TRBD2 covers 7 bases. CDR1 and CDR2 from the germline V gene are MNHEY and SVGAGI. CDR3 length: 14 residues. Losses at the gene ends were 2 bases for V and 6 bases for J; bases not matched to a gene: 3. The CDR3 here is CASSYPTSPGELFF. Here the CDR3 DNA reads TGTGCCAGCAGTTACCCGACTAGCCCCGGGGAGCTGTTTTTT.

The V gene is TRBV9, the J gene TRBJ1-2; the match to TRBD1 covers 7 bases. CDR3 length equals 15 residues. After removal of 0 bases from V and 1 base from J, the junction contained 3 bases not matched to a gene. Germline V CDR1 and CDR2: SGDLS, YYNGEE. The CDR3: CASSVGDRVNYGYTF. CDR3 DNA sequence: TGTGCCAGCAGCGTAGGGGACAGAGTTAACTATGGCTACACCTTC.

The chain is built from TRBV6-5 and TRBJ2-1; D is ambiguous. The length of the CDR3 is 15 residues. The germline V gene has CDR1 MNHEY and CDR2 SVGAGI. Trimming removed 2 bases from V and 4 bases from J, with 12 bases in between. The CDR3 spells CASSYVAYSYNEQFF. DNA of the CDR3: TGTGCCAGCAGTTACGTAGCTTACAGTTACAATGAGCAGTTCTTC.

The rearrangement joins TRBV11-3 to TRBJ2-7; D could derive from TRBD1 or TRBD2 (6 bases each). Trimming stripped 4 bases from V and 2 bases from J, with 12 bases between. This CDR3 is built from 14 residues. Looked up from germline, CDR1 is SGHNT and CDR2 is YENEEA. The CDR3: CASSSGAQAYEQYF. Written as DNA, the CDR3 is TGTGCCAGCAGCTCGGGGGCGCAAGCCTACGAGCAGTACTTC.

V is TRBV30 and J is TRBJ2-1, with a tentative D call TRBD1 (5 bases). V lost 4 bases and J 2 bases, leaving 12 bases between the germline ends. The CDR3 has 14 residues. CDR1 is GTSNPN and CDR2 is SVGIG in the germline V gene (reference sequence). CDR3 nucleotide sequence: TGTGCCTGGATCCAGGGATCCCCCTACAATGAGCAGTTCTTC. Protein product: CAWIQGSPYNEQFF.